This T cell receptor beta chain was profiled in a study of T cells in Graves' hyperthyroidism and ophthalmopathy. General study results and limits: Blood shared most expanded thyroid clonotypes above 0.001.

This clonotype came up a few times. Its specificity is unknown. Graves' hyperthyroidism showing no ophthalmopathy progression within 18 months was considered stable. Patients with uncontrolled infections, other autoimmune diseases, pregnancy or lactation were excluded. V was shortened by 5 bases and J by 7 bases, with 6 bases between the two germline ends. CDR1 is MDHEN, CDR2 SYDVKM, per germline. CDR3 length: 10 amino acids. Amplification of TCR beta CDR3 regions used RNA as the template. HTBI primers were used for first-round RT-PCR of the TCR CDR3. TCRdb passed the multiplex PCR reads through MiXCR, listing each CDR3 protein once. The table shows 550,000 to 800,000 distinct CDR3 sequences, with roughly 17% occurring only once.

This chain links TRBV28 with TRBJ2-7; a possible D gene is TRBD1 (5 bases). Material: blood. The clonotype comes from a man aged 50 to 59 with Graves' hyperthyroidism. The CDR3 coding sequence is TGTGCCAGCAGTAGGGGAGAGCAGTACTTC. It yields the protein CASSRGEQYF.